The rows below give T cell receptor beta chains drawn from one sample of a study of T cells in Graves' hyperthyroidism and ophthalmopathy. TCRdb fed the multiplex PCR reads into MiXCR, producing one record per CDR3 protein. Of over 350,000 distinct CDR3 sequences detected, around 15% appear once; the ten largest clones hold 25% to 30%. The sequenced sample consisted of blood. These receptors were taken from a man aged 45-60 years with Graves' ophthalmopathy. Both conserved end residues are part of each CDR3. The order of the fields is D gene, V gene, clone size, J gene, CDR3 DNA, CDR3 protein. D genes are given only for firm matches. Expanded clones are given a class, and other clones once, few, many or no size at all.

NA,TRBV4-1,few,TRBJ1-1,TGCGCCAGCGGCCCCTCAGCTGGACGGAGGGCCACTGAAGCTTTCTTT,CASGPSAGRRATEAFF
TRBD1,TRBV14,NA,TRBJ2-3,TGTGCCAGCAGCTACCGGGACAGGAATACGCAGTATTTT,CASSYRDRNTQYF
TRBD2,TRBV24-1,many,TRBJ2-1,TGTGCCACCAGTGACAACATAGCGGGAGTGTCAGTCGGTGAGCAGTTCTTC,CATSDNIAGVSVGEQFF
NA,TRBV28,many,TRBJ2-7,TGTGCCAGCAGTTCCCCGCTGGGCGAGCAGTACTTC,CASSSPLGEQYF
NA,TRBV30,NA,TRBJ1-2,TGTGCCTGGAGTTCACCCCGGCTCCGATTATATGGCTACACCTTC,CAWSSPRLRLYGYTF
NA,TRBV7-9,many,TRBJ1-6,TGTGCCAGCAGCCCCGCACAGAGACCCCTCCACTTT,CASSPAQRPLHF
TRBD2,TRBV20-1,NA,TRBJ2-1,TGCAGTGCTAGTGGGCTAGCGGGGGCAGTCGTGGAGGGGGGTGAGCAGTTCTTC,CSASGLAGAVVEGGEQFF
NA,TRBV2,NA,TRBJ2-4,TGTGCCAGCACTTCAGTCGGCACGTTAGCCAAAAACATTCAGTACTTC,CASTSVGTLAKNIQYF
NA,TRBV2,few,TRBJ2-2,TGTGCCAGCAGGGAGACAGCTAACACCGGGGAGCTGTTTTTT,CASRETANTGELFF
NA,TRBV6-1,NA,TRBJ1-1,TGTGCCAGCAGTGAATTAACAGCAACTGAAGCTTTCTTT,CASSELTATEAFF
TRBD1,TRBV27,few,TRBJ1-2,TGTGCCAGCAGTTTATCCAGGGGGCCATATGGCTACACCTTC,CASSLSRGPYGYTF
TRBD1,TRBV14,NA,TRBJ2-1,TGTGCCAGCAGCCAAGACTCAGGGACAGGGGTTCAGGAGCAGTTCTTC,CASSQDSGTGVQEQFF
TRBD2,TRBV3-1,many,TRBJ2-1,TGTGCCAGCAGCCAAGTCAGGACTAGCGGGGACAATGAGCAGTTCTTC,CASSQVRTSGDNEQFF
NA,TRBV20-1,many,TRBJ2-3,TGCAGTGCTAGAGATGTAGGAGAGATCCAAGATACGCAGTATTTT,CSARDVGEIQDTQYF
NA,TRBV28,NA,TRBJ1-6,TGTGCCAGCAGTTTATCGGGGCCCGATAATTCACCCCTCCACTTT,CASSLSGPDNSPLHF
TRBD2,TRBV7-8,many,TRBJ2-7,TGTGCCAGCAGGATCGGGGGGTCCTACGAGCAGTACTTC,CASRIGGSYEQYF
NA,TRBV29-1,many,TRBJ2-2,TGCAGCGTTTCCTTTTGGGTCGCGAACACCGGGGAGCTGTTTTTT,CSVSFWVANTGELFF
TRBD1,TRBV19,many,TRBJ1-1,TGTGCCAGCACAGGGGCTGCGTTCGTAAGTGAAGCTTTCTTT,CASTGAAFVSEAFF
NA,TRBV5-6,few,TRBJ2-7,TGTGCCAGCAGCTTTCTTCCCGGGGACCCCTACGAGCAGTACTTC,CASSFLPGDPYEQYF
NA,TRBV14,NA,TRBJ2-7,TGTGCCAGCAGCCAGCCGGGGGTCTCCTACGAGCAGTACTTC,CASSQPGVSYEQYF
TRBD1,TRBV6-6,few,TRBJ2-7,TGTGCCAGCAGTTACACCGCCGGGACAGGGTCCTACGAGCAGTACTTC,CASSYTAGTGSYEQYF
TRBD2,TRBV27,few,TRBJ2-3,TGTGCCAGCAGTTCCCTGGGACTAGCGGGTTTCTCAGATACGCAGTATTTT,CASSSLGLAGFSDTQYF
NA,TRBV28,NA,TRBJ1-4,TGTGCCAGCAGTGAGCTGGATAAAGGGGGTGGCTATGAAAAACTGTTTTTT,CASSELDKGGGYEKLFF
NA,TRBV11-3,many,TRBJ2-7,TGTGCCAGCAGCTTAGAGGGAGGACTGAGCGAGCAGTACTTC,CASSLEGGLSEQYF
TRBD1,TRBV2,many,TRBJ1-2,TGTGCCAGCAGTGGAGACAGGGGCGGCTACACCTTC,CASSGDRGGYTF
NA,TRBV30,NA,TRBJ2-3,TGTGCCTGGACGGATAGGGGCGGTTTCACAGATACGCAGTATTTT,CAWTDRGGFTDTQYF
NA,TRBV7-3,many,TRBJ2-6,TGTGCCAGCAGCCCGTCTGGGGCCAACGTCCTGACTTTC,CASSPSGANVLTF
NA,TRBV15,few,TRBJ2-2,TGTGCCACCACAGGCGCCCCGAACACCGGGGAGCTGTTTTTT,CATTGAPNTGELFF
TRBD2,TRBV6-5,NA,TRBJ2-2,TGTGCCAGCAGTTACTTTAAGACTAGCGGGAGGGCCCTGAACACCGGGGAGCTGTTTTTT,CASSYFKTSGRALNTGELFF
NA,TRBV20-1,many,TRBJ2-1,TGCAGTGCTCGCGAGTTGCCCTACAATGAGCAGTTCTTC,CSARELPYNEQFF
TRBD2,TRBV20-1,few,TRBJ2-3,TGCAGTGCCCCCGCCAGGGCGGGAGGCACAGATACGCAGTATTTT,CSAPARAGGTDTQYF